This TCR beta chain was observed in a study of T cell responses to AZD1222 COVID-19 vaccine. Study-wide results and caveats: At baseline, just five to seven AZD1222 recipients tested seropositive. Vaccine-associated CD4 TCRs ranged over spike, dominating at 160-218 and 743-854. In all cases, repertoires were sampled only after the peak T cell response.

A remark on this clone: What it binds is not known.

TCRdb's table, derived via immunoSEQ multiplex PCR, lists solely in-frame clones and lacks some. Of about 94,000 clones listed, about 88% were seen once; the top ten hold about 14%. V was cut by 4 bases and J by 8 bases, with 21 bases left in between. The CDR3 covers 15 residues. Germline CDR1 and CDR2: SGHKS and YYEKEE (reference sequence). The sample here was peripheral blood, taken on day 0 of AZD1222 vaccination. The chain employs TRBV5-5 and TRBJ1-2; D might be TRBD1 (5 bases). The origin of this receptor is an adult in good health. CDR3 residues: CASSIQIRVQDGYTF. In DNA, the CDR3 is TGTGCCAGCAGCATCCAAATCAGGGTTCAGGACGGCTACACCTTC.